This T cell receptor (beta chain) was sequenced for a study of T cell repertoires in cytomegalovirus infection. Study overall: CMV infection plus the matching HLA type was flagged by public TCR beta signatures.

The CDR3 length is 14 residues. V gave up 3 bases and J gave up 0 bases, with 6 bases separating them. Germline assignment: CDR1 LGHNA and CDR2 YNFKEQ. TCRdb reanalysed the reads using MiXCR and keeps one entry per CDR3 protein. The sample contains some 440,000 distinct CDR3 sequences, about a third of which appear only once. This clonotype has a handful of counts. This sequence joins TRBV4-2 and TRBJ1-3; no reliable D call. This TCR came from a human donor in good health (CMV status not recorded). Some clones in this sample may be carry-over from other donors' samples. Sequenced input: PBMCs. The CDR3 here is CASSQMASGNTIYF. The CDR3 DNA reads as TGTGCCAGCAGCCAGATGGCCTCTGGAAACACCATATATTTT.